These T cell receptor beta chains were read from a single sample in a study of immune evolution from preneoplasia to lung adenocarcinoma. Only in-frame clones appear in the TCRdb table, and some are missing; sequencing was by immunoSEQ multiplex PCR. The sample lists tens of thousands of clones, 70% to 80% seen once, with approximately 4.6% in the top ten. Sequencing was performed on FFPE invasive lung adenocarcinoma tissue. These receptors were taken from a person between 55 and 69 years old with lung adenocarcinoma. Each CDR3 is given without its conserved first and last residue. A D gene is named only where the DNA matches it firmly. Clone sizes are given selectively: once, few, many, or a class where the clone is expanded.

D	V	J	size	CDR3
NA	TRBV7-3	TRBJ1-5	NA	ASSLLRGQPQH
TRBD2	TRBV4-1	TRBJ2-7	NA	ASSQEAGFGREQY
TRBD1	TRBV27	TRBJ1-4	NA	ASSRDRSSTNEKLF
NA	TRBV7-3	TRBJ2-2	few	ASSFGTPNTGELF
NA	TRBV13	TRBJ2-7	NA	ASSPPLGEQY
NA	TRBV27	TRBJ2-6	NA	ASTSSGANVLT
NA	TRBV9	TRBJ2-1	NA	ASSVGVTSNEQF
NA	TRBV2	TRBJ1-1	few	ASRLGAEAF
NA	TRBV16	TRBJ1-4	NA	ASSQQALQNEKLF
TRBD2	TRBV5-1	TRBJ2-3	few	ASRKSSRGRADTQY
TRBD1	TRBV6-6	TRBJ2-7	medium-sized	ASSDGQGAREQY
NA	TRBV9	TRBJ2-3	NA	ASSVFQEDTQY
NA	TRBV25-1	TRBJ1-1	NA	ASSEGGGSAEAF
TRBD1	TRBV28	TRBJ1-5	NA	ASSLDREGSNQPQH
NA	TRBV9	TRBJ2-1	NA	ASSVAGETYNEQF
NA	TRBV5-4	TRBJ2-1	NA	ASSRPGNEQF
NA	TRBV9	TRBJ1-5	NA	ASSAGTDSNQPQH
NA	TRBV7-2	TRBJ2-7	NA	ASSLKGGGQDAYEQY
NA	TRBV9	TRBJ1-3	few	ASSSSEGFPSGNTIY
NA	TRBV30	TRBJ2-2	few	AWSVWGTGELF
TRBD1	TRBV5-6	TRBJ1-3	NA	ASSPRTGALGGNTIY
NA	TRBV11-2	TRBJ2-7	once	ASSLDGTGYEQY
TRBD2	TRBV9	TRBJ2-3	NA	ASSVGGGGRAVTDTQY
NA	TRBV13	TRBJ1-5	NA	ASSRRDSNQPQH
NA	TRBV7-2	TRBJ2-5	NA	ASSPRGGLGETQY
NA	TRBV6-5	TRBJ1-2	NA	ASSSATANYGYT
TRBD1	TRBV5-1	TRBJ2-6	NA	ASSFDGTGVSFGANVLT
TRBD2	TRBV28	TRBJ2-5	NA	ATRGGGTKAQY
TRBD1	TRBV6-5	TRBJ2-3	few	ASSYDRGRGDTQY
TRBD2	TRBV10-3	TRBJ2-1	NA	AISGRGDEQF
NA	TRBV25-1	TRBJ1-3	NA	ASTTGGNTIY
NA	TRBV21-1	TRBJ2-5	NA	ASSLGTGNGETQY
NA	TRBV15	TRBJ1-2	few	ATSSPAGELERNGYT
TRBD1	TRBV7-9	TRBJ2-1	NA	ASTRQGPYNEQF
NA	TRBV5-8	TRBJ1-5	once	ASSPGTLGGNQPQH